This entry lists 24 T cell receptor beta chains sequenced from one sample in a study of radiotherapy plus CTLA-4 blockade in lung cancer (dated by TCRdb to between 2018 and 2020). The method was the immunoSEQ multiplex PCR assay. Not all clones reach the TCRdb copy of this immuneACCESS table, which keeps in-frame sequences only. Checked studies attribute under half of the gap to unresolved V genes and leave the rest unexplained. The sample table contains about 90,000 clones; only one count was recorded for around 86% of them. Of the sample, more than 14% falls within the top ten clones. Sequenced here: peripheral blood, sampled from a patient treated with radiotherapy plus ipilimumab. Receptors were obtained from a human donor with non-small cell lung cancer that progressed on radiotherapy plus ipilimumab.

The rearrangement links TRBV9 to TRBJ2-7; D gene uncertain. Germline CDR1 reads SGDLS; CDR2 reads YYNGEE. This CDR3 has 16 residues. The ends were cut back, 4 bases at V and 0 bases at J, with 17 bases in the middle. The chain's CDR3 is CASSTPLSDPSYEQYF. The CDR3 DNA sequence: TGTGCCAGCAGCACTCCCCTGAGTGACCCCTCCTACGAGCAGTACTTC.

The V gene is TRBV9, the J gene TRBJ2-5; unclear D gene. There are 14 residues in the CDR3. From germline, CDR1 is SGDLS and CDR2 YYNGEE. Between the trimmed V and J ends, which lost 0 bases and 5 bases, there was a span of 11 bases. CDR3 region: CASSVGPSGETQYF. The CDR3 bases are TGTGCCAGCAGCGTAGGTCCCTCCGGGGAGACCCAGTACTTC.

This chain links TRBV29-1 with TRBJ2-7, with 7 bases identical to TRBD2. V was clipped by 4 bases and J by 4 bases; unmatched bases: 4. The length of the CDR3 is 12 residues. Per germline, CDR1 SQVTM and CDR2 ANQGSEA. The CDR3 loop reads CSVVSSGYEQYF. CDR3 DNA: TGCAGCGTTGTTAGTAGCGGGTACGAGCAGTACTTC.

The chain couples TRBV30 to TRBJ1-2; unclear D gene. The CDR3 has 14 residues. V lost 4 bases, J lost 1 base, and 13 bases lay in between. Germline assignment: CDR1 GTSNPN and CDR2 SVGIG (reference sequence). Here the CDR3 DNA reads TGTGCCTGGAATCCCCCCGGGGTTAACTATGGCTACACCTTC. It is translated as CAWNPPGVNYGYTF.

V usage is TRBV11-3 and J usage is TRBJ2-7, with a tentative D call TRBD2 (6 bases). This CDR3 comprises 15 residues. Deletions cut 5 bases from V and 0 bases from J, with 14 bases between. Germline V gene lookup returns CDR1 SGHNT and CDR2 YENEEA. The DNA of the CDR3 is TGTGCCAGCAGCCGGTGGGGGGAAACCTCCTACGAGCAGTACTTC. Its translation is CASSRWGETSYEQYF.

The gene calls are TRBV5-4 and TRBJ2-3; 12 nucleotides line up with TRBD2. V was pared by 4 bases and J by 2 bases, with 5 bases of the junction left unmatched. The CDR3 is made up of 16 amino acids. The germline V gene has CDR1 SGHNT and CDR2 YYREEE (reference sequence). The CDR3 here is CASSLTSGRHTDTQYF. The CDR3 nucleotides are TGTGCCAGCAGCCTGACTAGCGGGAGACACACAGATACGCAGTATTTT.

J is TRBJ2-7 and V is TRBV10-3; D remains ambiguous. The V end was cut by 0 bases, the J end by 5 bases, with 8 bases between. Per germline, CDR1 ENHRY and CDR2 SYGVKD. This CDR3 spans 13 amino acids. The CDR3 nucleotides are TGTGCCATCAGTGAGTCCCCACCCGACGAGCAGTACTTC. It encodes CAISESPPDEQYF.

For the CDR3, the DNA is TGCGCCAGCAGGAAGGACGGGACAGGGGAAGAAAAACTGTTTTTT. This gives the protein CASRKDGTGEEKLFF. The V gene is TRBV5-1, the J gene TRBJ1-4; 10 bases map to TRBD1. Germline V gene lookup returns CDR1 SGHRS and CDR2 YFSETQ. Germline trimming cut 5 bases from V and 8 bases from J; bases unmatched to any gene: 9. This CDR3 has 15 residues.

This clone has only one observation. The chain couples TRBV6-5 to TRBJ2-2; D is possibly TRBD1 or TRBD2 (5 bases each). Germline CDR1 MNHEY, CDR2 SVGAGI. V was trimmed by 2 bases and J by 4 bases, leaving 5 bases between them. The CDR3 has 13 amino acids. CDR3 bases: TGTGCCAGCAGTTACGGGGGCACCGGGGAGCTGTTTTTT. Translation: CASSYGGTGELFF.

The CDR3 protein is CASSLGGTVPGNGYTF. The CDR3 DNA reads as TGTGCCAGCAGCTTGGGGGGGACAGTCCCTGGGAATGGCTACACCTTC. The rearrangement uses TRBV11-1 and TRBJ1-2; 7 bases align to TRBD1. In germline, CDR1 is SGHAT, CDR2 FQDESV (reference sequence). CDR3 size: 16 residues. After removal of 3 bases from V and 6 bases from J, the junction contained 13 bases not matched to a gene.

This rearrangement joins TRBV18 to TRBJ2-3; D perhaps matches TRBD2 (7 bases). CDR1 is KGHSH, CDR2 LQKENI, per germline. The CDR3 has 15 residues. The germline V and J ends were trimmed by 2 bases and 2 bases, with 11 bases remaining between them. The CDR3 reads CASSPRGGYTDTQYF. CDR3 bases: TGTGCCAGCTCACCAAGGGGGGGATACACAGATACGCAGTATTTT.

As regards this clone: The same CDR3 is also encoded by other DNA sequences in this sample. The chain has TRBV11-2 and TRBJ2-2; D might be TRBD1 or TRBD2, each matching 5 bases. The germline V and J ends were trimmed by 3 bases and 3 bases, with 5 bases remaining between them. Germline lookup yields CDR1 SGHAT and CDR2 FQNNGV. This CDR3 is 13 amino acids long. The CDR3 coding sequence is TGTGCCAGCAGCTTGGGGGACACCGGGGAGCTGTTTTTT. It encodes CASSLGDTGELFF.

The J gene is TRBJ2-3, the V gene TRBV5-1, with 8 bases matching TRBD2. The V gene's germline CDR1 is SGHRS and CDR2 YFSETQ. The CDR3 consists of 14 residues. The J segment lost 4 bases and the V segment lost 3 bases, leaving 4 bases of the junction unmatched. In DNA, the CDR3 is TGCGCCAGCAGCTCCGGGACTAGTCCAGATACGCAGTATTTT. Encoded protein: CASSSGTSPDTQYF.

This sequence joins TRBV5-1 and TRBJ2-2; the D call may be TRBD1 or TRBD2 (7 bases each). V lost 3 bases and J 5 bases, leaving 14 bases between the germline ends. The CDR3 totals 15 residues. Germline V gene lookup returns CDR1 SGHRS and CDR2 YFSETQ. The CDR3 loop reads CASSSAGGGTGELFF. CDR3 DNA: TGCGCCAGCAGCTCGGCAGGGGGAGGGACCGGGGAGCTGTTTTTT.

The chain joins TRBV2 to TRBJ1-6; no definite D call. V was trimmed by 3 bases and J by 14 bases, leaving 8 bases between them. The CDR3 extends over 11 amino acids. Germline values: CDR1 SNHLY, CDR2 FYNNEI. The chain's CDR3 is CASSDLGSLHF. In DNA, the CDR3 is TGTGCCAGCAGTGATCTGGGGTCCCTCCACTTT.

V is TRBV29-1 and J is TRBJ2-5, with 7 bases fitting TRBD1. Germline CDR1 and CDR2: SQVTM and ANQGSEA. V trimming: 0 bases; J trimming: 11 bases; junction bases outside the gene matches: 12. CDR3 length: 14 amino acids. The chain's CDR3 is CSVEDGQEAGEQYF. In DNA, the CDR3 is TGCAGCGTTGAAGACGGACAGGAGGCTGGAGAGCAGTACTTC.

The chain is built from TRBV28 and TRBJ1-2, with 9 bases lining up with TRBD1. The CDR3 sequence is 15 residues long. Trimming removed 7 bases from V and 4 bases from J; junction bases left unmatched: 10. Germline CDR1 and CDR2: MDHEN and SYDVKM. The CDR3 DNA follows: TGTGCCAGCACCACGGGGGGACAGGGTGGCTATGGCTACACCTTC. Its translation: CASTTGGQGGYGYTF.

The chain employs TRBV6-5 and TRBJ2-7, with D possibly matching TRBD2 (5 bases). Trimming took off 6 bases at V and 1 base at J, with 16 bases between the two ends. This CDR3 region has 15 residues. The germline V gene encodes CDR1 MNHEY and CDR2 SVGAGI. The DNA for the CDR3 is TGTGCCAGCAGAAAGAGCGGAGCGGATTCCTACGAGCAGTACTTC. Translating gives CASRKSGADSYEQYF.

Regarding this clone: Sequence at one end of the junction differs from germline and may be a read error. The V call is TRBV7-2, the J call TRBJ2-1; D is unresolved. The germline gives CDR1 SGHTA, CDR2 FQGNSA. The CDR3 has 13 amino acids. CDR3 DNA sequence: TGTGCCAGCAGCTTAGGTCTATACAGTGAGCAGTTCTTC. Translating it yields CASSLGLYSEQFF.

The J gene is TRBJ1-5, the V gene TRBV11-2, with D unclear. With 1 base removed from V and 9 bases from J, the gap between germline ends came to 13 bases. The length of the CDR3 is 14 residues. Germline CDR1 is SGHAT and CDR2 is FQNNGV. The CDR3 here is CASSLGGSWGPQHF. The CDR3 DNA sequence: TGTGCCAGCAGCTTAGGTGGGAGCTGGGGGCCCCAGCATTTT.

The chain carries TRBV5-4 and TRBJ2-2; no reliable D call. CDR1 SGHNT and CDR2 YYREEE come from the germline V gene (reference sequence). V lost 0 bases and J lost 5, with 5 bases in between. The CDR3 has 13 residues. CDR3 sequence (DNA): TGTGCCAGCAGCTTGGACGGAACCGGGGAGCTGTTTTTT. Protein: CASSLDGTGELFF. The variable domain in full, completed from reference TRBV5-4 and TRBJ2-2, reads ETGVTQSPTHLIKTRGQQVTLRCSSQSGHNTVSWYQQALGQGPQFIFQYYREEENGRGNFPPRFSGLQFPNYSSELNVNALELDDSALYLCASSLDGTGELFFGEGSRLTVL.

The CDR3 loop is CASSYSLGTLEAFF. As DNA, the CDR3 is TGTGCCAGCAGTTATTCGCTGGGGACCCTTGAAGCTTTCTTT. V usage is TRBV27 and J usage is TRBJ1-1; D might be TRBD1 (5 bases). Germline V CDR1 and CDR2: MNHEY, SMNVEV (reference sequence). The CDR3 has 14 residues. V was trimmed by 4 bases and J by 7 bases, leaving 16 bases between them.

This clone was picked up a small number of times. The rearrangement links TRBV9 to TRBJ1-6, with D perhaps matching TRBD1 (6 bases). The CDR3 spans 15 residues. V was trimmed by 0 bases and J by 6 bases, leaving 10 bases between them. Germline V gene lookup returns CDR1 SGDLS and CDR2 YYNGEE. In DNA, the CDR3 is TGTGCCAGCAGCGTAGGGGACACCGGTAATTCACCCCTCCACTTT. Residues: CASSVGDTGNSPLHF.

The genes are TRBV28 and TRBJ2-1; no reliable D call. V was trimmed by 2 bases and J by 12 bases, leaving 14 bases between them. Germline assignment: CDR1 MDHEN and CDR2 SYDVKM. The CDR3 extends over 13 amino acids. The CDR3, as DNA: TGTGCCAGCAGTTTAGAGGTTCTTGGTTGGCAGTTCTTC. It encodes CASSLEVLGWQFF.